The 20 T cell receptor beta chains presented below share a single source sample, sequenced in a study of T cells in Graves' hyperthyroidism and ophthalmopathy. Amplification of TCR beta CDR3 regions used RNA as the template. A set of HTBI primers served as the primers for a first-round RT-PCR of the TCR CDR3. TCRdb analysed the multiplex PCR reads with MiXCR anew, one entry per CDR3 protein. The data show a few hundred thousand distinct CDR3 sequences, 20% to 30% seen once. Sequenced material: blood. All receptors come from a man aged 45-65 years with Graves' hyperthyroidism.

CDR3 sequence reads: CASSLFSGNNGYNEQFF. CDR3 DNA sequence: TGTGCCAGCAGCTTATTTAGCGGGAATAATGGTTACAATGAGCAGTTCTTC. The rearrangement joins TRBV5-4 to TRBJ2-1; 8 positions agree with TRBD2. The CDR3 spans 17 residues. In germline, CDR1 is SGHNT, CDR2 YYREEE (reference sequence). The ends lost 2 bases at V and 4 bases at J; junction bases unmatched: 11. The variable domain in full, with the rest retrieved from reference TRBV5-4 and TRBJ2-1, is ETGVTQSPTHLIKTRGQQVTLRCSSQSGHNTVSWYQQALGQGPQFIFQYYREEENGRGNFPPRFSGLQFPNYSSELNVNALELDDSALYLCASSLFSGNNGYNEQFFGPGTRLTVL.

This clonotype turned up a few times. This chain uses TRBV29-1 with TRBJ2-7; the match to TRBD1 covers 7 bases. Germline trimming cut 7 bases from V and 0 bases from J; bases unmatched to any gene: 3. There are 12 residues in the CDR3. Germline loops: CDR1 SQVTM, CDR2 ANQGSEA. In nucleotides, the CDR3 is TGCAGCGCCGGACAGGTCTCCTACGAGCAGTACTTC. Residues: CSAGQVSYEQYF.

The CDR3: CSATEPKNTDTQYF. As DNA, the CDR3 is TGCAGTGCTACAGAGCCCAAAAACACAGATACGCAGTATTTT. The chain carries TRBV20-1 and TRBJ2-3; no clear D. Trimming removed 4 bases at V and 2 bases at J, with 13 bases between. Germline CDR1 reads DFQATT; CDR2 reads SNEGSKA (reference sequence). The CDR3 extends over 14 amino acids.

The V call is TRBV3-1, the J call TRBJ2-1; D could derive from TRBD1 or TRBD2 (5 bases each). With 5 bases removed from V and 0 bases from J, the gap between germline ends came to 11 bases. This CDR3 spans 15 amino acids. The germline V gene has CDR1 LGHDT and CDR2 YNNKEL (reference sequence). DNA for the CDR3: TGTGCCAGCAGCTGGGGGATGAGCTCCTACAATGAGCAGTTCTTC. Residues: CASSWGMSSYNEQFF.

As concerns this clonotype: Just one base apart from a much larger clone, this may be a read error. The V gene is TRBV7-9, the J gene TRBJ2-5; TRBD2 is a possible D gene (5 bases). The CDR3 has 15 amino acids. Germline values: CDR1 SEHNR, CDR2 FQNEAQ (reference sequence). DNA for the CDR3: TGTGCCAGCAGCTTACTGCCACCCCAGAGGGAGACCCAGCACTTC. Translated: CASSLLPPQRETQHF.

This clonotype has at least ten counts. Here the CDR3 reads CASSSLGVSYEQYF. CDR3 nucleotide sequence: TGTGCCAGCAGCTCTCTGGGGGTTTCCTACGAGCAGTACTTC. The chain carries TRBV28 and TRBJ2-7, with D possibly being TRBD1 or TRBD2 (5 bases each). Germline V CDR1 and CDR2: MDHEN, SYDVKM. Trimming shortened V by 6 bases and J by 1 base, and 13 bases separated the two germline ends. CDR3 length equals 14 residues.

There are a few counts of this clonotype. The chain uses TRBV27 and TRBJ1-1, with no clear D. The CDR3 consists of 15 residues. Per the germline V gene, CDR1 is MNHEY and CDR2 is SMNVEV (reference sequence). The V gene lost 1 base and the J gene lost 0 bases, with 9 bases spanning the gap. CDR3 loop: CASSLYNTLNTEAFF. The CDR3 DNA reads TGTGCCAGCAGTTTATATAACACTCTGAACACTGAAGCTTTCTTT.

This clonotype was detected only a few times. This may come from a read error, since a much larger clone is one base off. The V call is TRBV7-8, the J call TRBJ2-7, with TRBD1 as a possible D gene (6 bases). Between the trimmed V and J ends, which lost 5 bases and 6 bases, there was a span of 11 bases. Germline assignment: CDR1 SGHVS and CDR2 FQNEAQ. The length of the CDR3 is 12 residues. CDR3 bases: TGTGCCAGCAGCGAACAGGGTTTCGAGCAGTACTTC. Translation gives CASSEQGFEQYF.

The CDR3 nucleotides read TGCGCCAGCAGCGCGGACGGGCGAAGCCGCTACGAGCAGTACTTC. This codes for CASSADGRSRYEQYF. This chain joins TRBV5-1 and TRBJ2-7; D is unclear. The V end was cut by 4 bases, the J end by 3 bases, with 17 bases between. From germline, CDR1 is SGHRS and CDR2 YFSETQ. This CDR3 region has 15 residues.

This clonotype was observed at least ten times. This rearrangement joins TRBV28 to TRBJ2-7; TRBD2 aligns across 7 bases. This CDR3 region has 14 residues. Trimming at V came to 6 bases and at J to 0 bases, leaving 5 bases not matched to a gene. Germline-derived CDR1 and CDR2 are MDHEN and SYDVKM. DNA for the CDR3: TGTGCCAGCAGATCCCGGGAGGACTCCTACGAGCAGTACTTC. Translating it yields CASRSREDSYEQYF. Using reference TRBV28 and TRBJ2-7 for the parts outside the CDR3, the full variable domain is DVKVTQSSRYLVKRTGEKVFLECVQDMDHENMFWYRQDPGLGLRLIYFSYDVKMKEKGDIPEGYSVSREKKERFSLILESASTNQTSMYLCASRSREDSYEQYFGPGTRLTVT.

This clonotype was counted only a few times. The chain uses TRBV27 and TRBJ2-1; the D is unclear. The CDR3 runs to 15 residues. V lost 0 bases and J lost 2, with 8 bases in between. Germline CDR1 is MNHEY and CDR2 is SMNVEV (reference sequence). CDR3 region: CASSLSTPTYNEQFF. CDR3 in DNA: TGTGCCAGCAGTTTATCGACTCCCACCTACAATGAGCAGTTCTTC.

There are many counts of this clonotype. V usage is TRBV11-2 and J usage is TRBJ1-6, with D uncertain. V gave up 5 bases and J gave up 7 bases, with 21 bases separating them. This CDR3 is built from 17 residues. CDR1 is SGHAT, CDR2 FQNNGV, per germline. The CDR3 bases are TGTGCCAGCAGCCCCAAGGATCCGGCTGCGGCAAATTCACCCCTCCACTTT. Its protein product is CASSPKDPAAANSPLHF.

The chain carries TRBV6-1 and TRBJ2-3; D call uncertain. Germline V gene lookup returns CDR1 MNHNS and CDR2 SASEGT. Between the trimmed V and J ends, which lost 8 bases and 0 bases, there was a span of 12 bases. CDR3 length: 14 amino acids. The CDR3, as DNA: TGTGCCAGCGAGAGTCAGATTAGCACAGATACGCAGTATTTT. Protein sequence: CASESQISTDTQYF.

The table lists this clonotype with many counts. As DNA, the CDR3 is TGTGCCAGCAGTGATAGCGGGAGACCAGATACGCAGTATTTT. It translates to CASSDSGRPDTQYF. This chain joins TRBV7-9 and TRBJ2-3; 9 nucleotides align to TRBD2. J lost 4 bases, V lost 6 bases, and 5 bases had no gene match. This CDR3 region has 14 residues. Germline loops: CDR1 SEHNR, CDR2 FQNEAQ (reference sequence).

This clonotype was seen many times. The chain recombines TRBV7-8 with TRBJ2-1; D might be TRBD2 (6 bases). Per germline, CDR1 SGHVS and CDR2 FQNEAQ. This CDR3 comprises 13 residues. The V and J ends lost 5 bases and 9 bases respectively, with 14 bases between them. DNA for the CDR3: TGTGCCAGCAGCCAGACTAGAAGGGGTGAGCAGTTCTTC. It is translated as CASSQTRRGEQFF.

This clonotype was picked up a small number of times. The chain joins TRBV14 to TRBJ2-1; no clear D. The CDR3 runs to 17 residues. Trimming took off 0 bases at V and 4 bases at J, with 16 bases between the two ends. Germline V gene data show CDR1 as SGHDN and CDR2 as FVKESK. CDR3 nucleotides: TGTGCCAGCAGCCAAGACCCCACTAAGCGTCGGTACAATGAGCAGTTCTTC. This encodes CASSQDPTKRRYNEQFF.

This sequence joins TRBV2 and TRBJ2-5, with no clear D. From germline, CDR1 is SNHLY and CDR2 FYNNEI. V was trimmed by 3 bases and J by 1 base, leaving 9 bases between them. This CDR3 has 14 amino acids. DNA for the CDR3: TGTGCCAGCAGTGAGCGCCGTTCCCAAGAGACCCAGTACTTC. It yields the protein CASSERRSQETQYF.

Details on this clonotype: Germline and junction disagree at one end, which may indicate a read error. The chain links TRBV20-1 to TRBJ2-5; TRBD1 agrees at 11 bases. Germline V gene lookup returns CDR1 DFQATT and CDR2 SNEGSKA (reference sequence). CDR3 size: 15 residues. The CDR3 is CSASGTGGLQESQYF. The CDR3 coding sequence is TGCAGTGCCTCTGGGACAGGGGGTCTACAAGAGTCCCAGTACTTC.

This chain connects TRBV7-2 to TRBJ2-7; 7 bases line up with TRBD2. V dropped 6 bases and J dropped 7; count of bases not matched to a gene: 15. CDR1 is SGHTA, CDR2 FQGNSA, per germline. This CDR3 has 15 amino acids. The CDR3 DNA is TGTGCCAGCAGTTACTCGCCTAGCGGAGTTTTGGAGCAGTACTTC. Amino acid sequence: CASSYSPSGVLEQYF.

This clonotype was detected only a few times. CDR3 sequence: CASRSGIGMKYNEQFF. In DNA, the CDR3 is TGTGCCAGCAGAAGCGGGATTGGGATGAAGTACAATGAGCAGTTCTTC. This chain uses TRBV28 with TRBJ2-1; 7 bases agree with TRBD2. The germline V gene encodes CDR1 MDHEN and CDR2 SYDVKM. Trimming took 6 bases from V and 4 from J; bases not matched to a gene: 12. CDR3 length: 16 residues.